This T cell receptor beta chain was retrieved from a study of T-cell reconstitution after alpha-beta-depleted transplantation in children. The CDR3 sequence is 13 residues long. V dropped 5 bases and J dropped 6; count of bases not matched to a gene: 6. CDR1 and CDR2 (germline): DFQATT, SNEGSKA (reference sequence). Unique molecular identifiers were incorporated during preparation of the TCRbeta library. TCRdb re-called the PCR reads with MiXCR, one entry per CDR3 protein. The profile covers 500,000 to 600,000 distinct CDR3 sequences, with roughly a quarter appearing a single time and around a third taken by the ten largest. This clonotype was counted only a few times. What it recognizes is unknown. The study's findings and limits: Some patients showed high day-60 TCRbeta diversity, which derived from surviving recipient T cells and thymic progenitors. At one year after transplant, newly produced T cells mostly accounted for T-cell counts and diversity.

Sequenced here: PBMCs, sampled before TCRalphabeta/CD19-depleted stem cell transplant. The rearrangement joins TRBV20-1 to TRBJ1-2; 10 bases fit TRBD1. The receptor was derived from a boy younger than two with Wiskott-Aldrich syndrome, due to receive a stem cell transplant. Here the CDR3 reads CSAGGTGDNGYTF. The CDR3 DNA reads TGCAGTGCTGGGGGGACAGGGGATAATGGCTACACCTTC.